This T cell receptor beta chain was observed in a study of T-cell memory formation after mild COVID-19. TCRdb re-called the 5' RACE reads with MiXCR, one entry per CDR3 protein. The sample lists about 470,000 distinct CDR3 sequences, nearly 25% occurring once. V dropped 4 bases and J dropped 5 bases, with 10 bases sitting between them. CDR3 size: 13 residues. Germline V gives CDR1 SGHRS, CDR2 YFSETQ. Study conclusions and caveats: Among CD4+ contracting clones, most were CM and EM, and CD8+ ones EMRA.

This clonotype was seen only a few times. As yet, its antigen is unknown. The sample was PBMCs or a T cell subset sorted from them (not recorded which). The chain joins TRBV5-1 to TRBJ2-1; D remains ambiguous. The sequence was obtained from an adult woman who had mild COVID-19 (a few samples of this study predate the infection). Cell type and time point are not known. CDR3 nucleotides: TGCGCCAGCAGCCCCGGATCAAACAATGAGCAGTTCTTC. This encodes CASSPGSNNEQFF.